This TCR beta chain was sequenced during a study of blood T cell repertoires in COVID-19. On the study more broadly: T cells, B-cell-depleted T cells, or PBMCs provided the cDNA or gDNA that served as material.

Generated by immunoSEQ multiplex PCR, the TCRdb table keeps only in-frame clones and is missing some. The data show 210,000 or so clones, roughly 80% seen once. CDR1 MNHEY and CDR2 SMNVEV come from the germline V gene (reference sequence). V lost 7 bases, J lost 6 bases, and 17 bases stayed unmatched. The CDR3 has 16 amino acids. This chain uses TRBV27 with TRBJ1-2, with 7 bases aligning to TRBD1. This TCR was sampled from a human donor in a cohort sampled during active COVID-19. Input material: peripheral blood. The CDR3, as DNA: TGTGCCAGCACTACGTCTCCGGGGGCAGGGGGGCATGGCTACACCTTC. Amino acid sequence: CASTTSPGAGGHGYTF.